This T cell receptor beta chain was documented in a study of PD-1 blockade in classical Hodgkin lymphoma. To note about this clone: The antigen is undetermined.

After autologous stem cell transplantation all patients relapsed, and prior brentuximab vedotin exposure differed between cohorts. Responses achieved at best were complete response, partial response or progressive disease. Germline CDR1 is SGHRS and CDR2 is YFSETQ. The CDR3 totals 15 residues. V lost 1 base and J 2 bases, leaving 12 bases between the germline ends. General observations from the study: Partial responders and progressors had significantly lower baseline TCR diversity. By C4D1, CD4+ diversity increased significantly, especially in complete responders. Compared with healthy donors, newly diagnosed patients reportedly showed lower baseline TCR diversity.

The data were produced by immunoSEQ multiplex PCR, yet TCRdb's version contains in-frame clones alone and is incomplete. This repertoire shows 25,000 to 35,000 clones, 60% to 75% found once; its top ten account for around 3.3%. The sample here was peripheral blood mononuclear cells (PBMCs), taken before the second cycle of nivolumab. The source of this sequence is a human donor with classical Hodgkin lymphoma. The chain recombines TRBV5-1 with TRBJ1-2; D uncertain. The CDR3 here is CASSLTGRENYGYTF. The CDR3 DNA is TGCGCCAGCAGCTTGACGGGGAGAGAGAACTATGGCTACACCTTC. Filled out from reference TRBV5-1 and TRBJ1-2, the complete variable domain reads KAGVTQTPRYLIKTRGQQVTLSCSPISGHRSVSWYQQTPGQGLQFLFEYFSETQRNKGNFPGRFSGRQFSNSRSEMNVSTLELGDSALYLCASSLTGRENYGYTFGSGTRLTVV.